The entry below gives a single T cell receptor beta chain sequence along with its context. The antigen is unknown. MiXCR, run by TCRdb on the 5' RACE reads, gives a single entry per CDR3 protein. The sample has about 540,000 distinct CDR3 sequences, roughly 13% seen once; the top ten hold almost 7%. This sample stems from a study of CD8 T cells in ankylosing spondylitis. This CDR3 spans 12 amino acids. The germline V and J ends were trimmed by 7 bases and 7 bases, with 12 bases remaining between them. Study observations and caveats: Blood of patients with ankylosing spondylitis appeared to be characterized by a TCR beta motif of several highly homologous variants. Within matched ankylosing spondylitis synovial fluid, disease-linked clones were reportedly significantly enriched.

Input material: blood, either unsorted or a sorted T cell fraction (not recorded which). This sequence was found in a male donor with ankylosing spondylitis. The chain has TRBV12-3 or TRBV12-4 and TRBJ2-3; D perhaps matches TRBD2 (5 bases). In nucleotides, the CDR3 is TGTGCCAGCACCGAAACTAGGCATACGCAGTATTTT. This sequence encodes CASTETRHTQYF.